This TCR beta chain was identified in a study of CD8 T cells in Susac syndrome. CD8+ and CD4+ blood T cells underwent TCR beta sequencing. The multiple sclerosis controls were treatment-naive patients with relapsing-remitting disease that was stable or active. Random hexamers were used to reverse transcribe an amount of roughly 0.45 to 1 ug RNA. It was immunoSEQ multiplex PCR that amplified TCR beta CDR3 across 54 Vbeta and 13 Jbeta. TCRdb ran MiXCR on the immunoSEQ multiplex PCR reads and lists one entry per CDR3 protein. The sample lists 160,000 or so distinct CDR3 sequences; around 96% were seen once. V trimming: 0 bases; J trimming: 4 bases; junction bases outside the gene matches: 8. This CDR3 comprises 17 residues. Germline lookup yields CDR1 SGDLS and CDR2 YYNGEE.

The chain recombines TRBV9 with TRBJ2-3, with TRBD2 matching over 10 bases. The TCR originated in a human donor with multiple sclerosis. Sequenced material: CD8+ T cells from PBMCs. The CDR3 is CASSVVKAGGPSDTQYF. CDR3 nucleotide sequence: TGTGCCAGCAGCGTAGTGAAAGCGGGGGGGCCTTCAGATACGCAGTATTTT.